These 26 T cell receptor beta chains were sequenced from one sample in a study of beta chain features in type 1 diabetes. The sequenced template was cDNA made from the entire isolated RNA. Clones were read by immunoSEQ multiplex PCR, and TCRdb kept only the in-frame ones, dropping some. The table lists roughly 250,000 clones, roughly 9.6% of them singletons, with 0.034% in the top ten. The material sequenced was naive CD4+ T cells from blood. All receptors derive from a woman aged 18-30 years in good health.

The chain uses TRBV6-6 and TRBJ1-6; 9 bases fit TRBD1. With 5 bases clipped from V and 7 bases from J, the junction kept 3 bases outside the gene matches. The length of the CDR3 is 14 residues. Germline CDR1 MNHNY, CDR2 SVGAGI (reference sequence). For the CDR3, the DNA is TGTGCCAGCAGTCAAGGGACAGGGAATTCACCCCTCCACTTT. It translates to CASSQGTGNSPLHF.

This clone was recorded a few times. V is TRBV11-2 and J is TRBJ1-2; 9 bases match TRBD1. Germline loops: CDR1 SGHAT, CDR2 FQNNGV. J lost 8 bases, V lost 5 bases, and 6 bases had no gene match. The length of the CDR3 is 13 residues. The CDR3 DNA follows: TGTGCCAGCAGCCAATGGGACAGGGAGGGCTACACCTTC. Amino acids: CASSQWDREGYTF.

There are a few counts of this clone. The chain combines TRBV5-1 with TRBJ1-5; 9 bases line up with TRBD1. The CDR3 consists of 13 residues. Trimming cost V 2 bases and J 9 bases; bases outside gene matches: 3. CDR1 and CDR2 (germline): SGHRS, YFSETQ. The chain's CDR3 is CASSFTGGWPQHF. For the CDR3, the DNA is TGCGCCAGCAGCTTTACAGGGGGCTGGCCCCAGCATTTT. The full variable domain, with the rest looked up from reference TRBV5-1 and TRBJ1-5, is KAGVTQTPRYLIKTRGQQVTLSCSPISGHRSVSWYQQTPGQGLQFLFEYFSETQRNKGNFPGRFSGRQFSNSRSEMNVSTLELGDSALYLCASSFTGGWPQHFGDGTRLSIL.

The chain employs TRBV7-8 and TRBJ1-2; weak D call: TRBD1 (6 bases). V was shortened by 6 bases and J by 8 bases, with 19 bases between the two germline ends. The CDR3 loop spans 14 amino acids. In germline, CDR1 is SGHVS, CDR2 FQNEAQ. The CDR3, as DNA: TGTGCCAGCAGGCCGGGGCCAGGACAGCGGGGCTACACCTTC. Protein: CASRPGPGQRGYTF.

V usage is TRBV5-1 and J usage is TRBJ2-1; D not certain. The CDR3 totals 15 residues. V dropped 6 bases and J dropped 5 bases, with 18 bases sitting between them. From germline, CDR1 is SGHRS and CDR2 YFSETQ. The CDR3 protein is CASNPWLVTDNEQFF. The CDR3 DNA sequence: TGCGCCAGCAACCCATGGCTAGTCACCGACAATGAGCAGTTCTTC.

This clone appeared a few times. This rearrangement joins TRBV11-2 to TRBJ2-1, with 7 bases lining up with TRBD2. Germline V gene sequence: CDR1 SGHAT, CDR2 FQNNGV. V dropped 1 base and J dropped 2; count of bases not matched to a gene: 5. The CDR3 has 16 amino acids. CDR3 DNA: TGTGCCAGCAGCTTAGTTTGGGGGAGGGCCTACAATGAGCAGTTCTTC. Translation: CASSLVWGRAYNEQFF.

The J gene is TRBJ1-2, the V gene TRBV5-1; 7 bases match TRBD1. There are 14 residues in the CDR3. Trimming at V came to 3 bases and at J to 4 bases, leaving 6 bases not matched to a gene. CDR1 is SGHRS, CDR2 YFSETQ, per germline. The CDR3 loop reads CASSSTRDSYGYTF. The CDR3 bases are TGCGCCAGCAGCTCGACCCGGGACAGCTATGGCTACACCTTC.

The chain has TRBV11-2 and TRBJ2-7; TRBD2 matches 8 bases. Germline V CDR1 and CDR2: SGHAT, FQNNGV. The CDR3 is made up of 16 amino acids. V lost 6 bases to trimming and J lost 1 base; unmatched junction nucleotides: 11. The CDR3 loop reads CASSPDGSGRSYEQYF. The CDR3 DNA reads TGTGCCAGCAGTCCGGATGGAAGCGGGAGATCCTACGAGCAGTACTTC.

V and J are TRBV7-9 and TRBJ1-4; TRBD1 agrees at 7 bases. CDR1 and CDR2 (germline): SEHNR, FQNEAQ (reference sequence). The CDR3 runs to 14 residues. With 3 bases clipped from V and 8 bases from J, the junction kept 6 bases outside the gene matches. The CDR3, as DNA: TGTGCCAGCAGCTTTTACCAGGGGGGAGAAAAACTGTTTTTT. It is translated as CASSFYQGGEKLFF.

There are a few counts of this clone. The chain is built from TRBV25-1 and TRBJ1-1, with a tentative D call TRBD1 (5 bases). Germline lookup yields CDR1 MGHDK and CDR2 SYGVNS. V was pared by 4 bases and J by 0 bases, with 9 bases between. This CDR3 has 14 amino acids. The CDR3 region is CASSVDSLNTEAFF. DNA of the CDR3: TGTGCCAGCAGTGTTGACAGCCTGAACACTGAAGCTTTCTTT.

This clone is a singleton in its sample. CDR3 protein: CASSQATDRADFNEQFF. CDR3 DNA sequence: TGCGCCAGCAGCCAAGCGACAGACAGGGCAGACTTCAATGAGCAGTTCTTC. The chain joins TRBV4-1 to TRBJ2-1; 7 nucleotides match TRBD1. Germline CDR1 MGHRA, CDR2 YSYEKL. This CDR3 contains 17 residues. With V trimmed by 1 base and J by 6 bases, 12 bases remained unmatched.

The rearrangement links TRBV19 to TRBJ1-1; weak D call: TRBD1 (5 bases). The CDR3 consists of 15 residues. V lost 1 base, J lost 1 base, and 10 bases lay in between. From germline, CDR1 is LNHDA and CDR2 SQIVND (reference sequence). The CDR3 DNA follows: TGTGCCAGTAGTATAGGCGGGGCTTCGAACACTGAAGCTTTCTTT. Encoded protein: CASSIGGASNTEAFF. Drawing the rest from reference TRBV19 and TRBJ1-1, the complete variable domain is DGGITQSPKYLFRKEGQNVTLSCEQNLNHDAMYWYRQDPGQGLRLIYYSQIVNDFQKGDIAEGYSVSREKKESFPLTVTSAQKNPTAFYLCASSIGGASNTEAFFGQGTRLTVV.

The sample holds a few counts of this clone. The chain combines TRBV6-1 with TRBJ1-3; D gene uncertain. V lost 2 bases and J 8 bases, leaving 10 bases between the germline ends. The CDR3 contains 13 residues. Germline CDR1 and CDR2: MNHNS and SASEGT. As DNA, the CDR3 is TGTGCCAGCAGTGAACGGTACGGGGACACCATATATTTT. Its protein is CASSERYGDTIYF.

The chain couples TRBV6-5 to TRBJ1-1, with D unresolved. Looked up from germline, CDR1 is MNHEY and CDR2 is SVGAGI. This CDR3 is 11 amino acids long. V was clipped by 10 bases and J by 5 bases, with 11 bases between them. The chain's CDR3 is CATGFGTEAFF. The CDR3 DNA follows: TGTGCCACGGGATTCGGGACTGAAGCTTTCTTT.

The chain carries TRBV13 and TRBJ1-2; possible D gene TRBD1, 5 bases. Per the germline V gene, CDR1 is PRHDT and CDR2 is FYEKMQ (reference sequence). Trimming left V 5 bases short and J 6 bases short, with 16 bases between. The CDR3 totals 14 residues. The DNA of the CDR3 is TGTGCCAGCAGCCCGGGACGTAGGAGGGATGGCTACACCTTC. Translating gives CASSPGRRRDGYTF.

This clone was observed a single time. The DNA for the CDR3 is TGTGCCAGCAGTGAAGTGGGGGGGTTTCTCGGCAATCAGCCCCAGCATTTT. This gives the protein CASSEVGGFLGNQPQHF. The J gene is TRBJ1-5, the V gene TRBV6-1, with a tentative D call TRBD1 (5 bases). Germline V gene sequence: CDR1 MNHNS, CDR2 SASEGT. Trimming removed 1 base from V and 2 bases from J, with 15 bases in between. The CDR3 consists of 17 residues.

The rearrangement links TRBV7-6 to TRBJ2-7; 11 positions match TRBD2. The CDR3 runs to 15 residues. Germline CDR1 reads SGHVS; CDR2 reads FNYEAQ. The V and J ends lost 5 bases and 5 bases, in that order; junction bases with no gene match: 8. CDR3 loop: CASSPTSGRINEQYF. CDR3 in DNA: TGTGCCAGCAGCCCAACTAGCGGGAGAATCAACGAGCAGTACTTC.

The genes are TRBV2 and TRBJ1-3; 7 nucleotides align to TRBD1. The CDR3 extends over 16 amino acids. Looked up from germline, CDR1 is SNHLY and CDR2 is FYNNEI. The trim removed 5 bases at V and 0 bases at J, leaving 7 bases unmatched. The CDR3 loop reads CASSRDSSRSGNTIYF. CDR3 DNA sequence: TGTGCCAGCAGTCGGGACAGCTCACGCTCTGGAAACACCATATATTTT.

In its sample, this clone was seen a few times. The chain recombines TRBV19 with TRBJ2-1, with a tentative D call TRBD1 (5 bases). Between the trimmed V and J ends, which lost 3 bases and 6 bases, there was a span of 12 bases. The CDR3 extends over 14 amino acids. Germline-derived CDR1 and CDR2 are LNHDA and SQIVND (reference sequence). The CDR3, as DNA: TGTGCCAGTAGTATCGTTAGGGGTACCAATGAGCAGTTCTTC. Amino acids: CASSIVRGTNEQFF. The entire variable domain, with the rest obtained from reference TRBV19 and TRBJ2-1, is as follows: DGGITQSPKYLFRKEGQNVTLSCEQNLNHDAMYWYRQDPGQGLRLIYYSQIVNDFQKGDIAEGYSVSREKKESFPLTVTSAQKNPTAFYLCASSIVRGTNEQFFGPGTRLTVL.

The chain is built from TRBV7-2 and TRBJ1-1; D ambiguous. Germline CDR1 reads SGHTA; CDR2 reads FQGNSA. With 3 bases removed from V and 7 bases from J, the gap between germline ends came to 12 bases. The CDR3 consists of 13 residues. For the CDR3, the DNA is TGTGCCAGCAGCTTCATACGACACCGTGAAGCTTTCTTT. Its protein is CASSFIRHREAFF.

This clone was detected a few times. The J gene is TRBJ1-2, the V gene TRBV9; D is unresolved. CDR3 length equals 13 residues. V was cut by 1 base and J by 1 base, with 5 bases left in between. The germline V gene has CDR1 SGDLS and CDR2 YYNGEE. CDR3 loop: CASSVFSNYGYTF. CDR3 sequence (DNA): TGTGCCAGCAGCGTATTCAGTAACTATGGCTACACCTTC.

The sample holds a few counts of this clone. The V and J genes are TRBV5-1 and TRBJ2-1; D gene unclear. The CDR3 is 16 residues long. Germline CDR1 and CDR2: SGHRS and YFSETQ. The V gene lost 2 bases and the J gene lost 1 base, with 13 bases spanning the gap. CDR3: CASSLHSRSSYNEQFF. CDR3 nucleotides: TGCGCCAGCAGCTTACACTCTAGAAGTTCCTACAATGAGCAGTTCTTC.

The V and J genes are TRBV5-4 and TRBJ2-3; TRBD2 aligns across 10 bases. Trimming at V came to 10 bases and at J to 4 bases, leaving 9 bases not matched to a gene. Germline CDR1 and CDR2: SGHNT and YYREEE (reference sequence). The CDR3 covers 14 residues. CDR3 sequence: CAGSSGGEADTQYF. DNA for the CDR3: TGTGCCGGATCTAGCGGGGGAGAGGCAGATACGCAGTATTTT.

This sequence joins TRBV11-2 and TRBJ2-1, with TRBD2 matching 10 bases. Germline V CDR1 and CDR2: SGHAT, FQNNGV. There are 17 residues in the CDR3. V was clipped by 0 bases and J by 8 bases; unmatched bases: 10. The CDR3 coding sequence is TGTGCCAGCAGCTTAGATCGGGCTAGCGGGAGTAGGTATGAGCAGTTCTTC. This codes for CASSLDRASGSRYEQFF. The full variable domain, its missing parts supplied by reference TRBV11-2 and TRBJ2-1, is EAGVAQSPRYKIIEKRQSVAFWCNPISGHATLYWYQQILGQGPKLLIQFQNNGVVDDSQLPKDRFSAERLKGVDSTLKIQPAKLEDSAVYLCASSLDRASGSRYEQFFGPGTRLTVL.

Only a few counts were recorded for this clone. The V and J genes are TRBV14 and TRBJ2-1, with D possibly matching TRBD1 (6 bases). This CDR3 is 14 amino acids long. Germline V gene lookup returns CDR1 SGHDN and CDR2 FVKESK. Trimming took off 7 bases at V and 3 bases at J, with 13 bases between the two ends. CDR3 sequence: CASTTGQFYNEQFF. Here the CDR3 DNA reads TGTGCCAGCACTACGGGACAATTCTACAATGAGCAGTTCTTC.

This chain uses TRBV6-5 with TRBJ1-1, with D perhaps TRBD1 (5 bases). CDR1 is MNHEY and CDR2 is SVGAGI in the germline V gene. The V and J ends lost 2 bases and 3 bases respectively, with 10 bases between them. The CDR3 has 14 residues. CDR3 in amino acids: CASSYTGQDTEAFF. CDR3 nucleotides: TGTGCCAGCAGTTACACAGGACAAGACACTGAAGCTTTCTTT.